What follows is one TCR beta chain and its context. The data were taken from a study of blood T cell repertoires in COVID-19. Ages ranged from about 18 to 89 years, with residence in fewer than 25 US areas. TCRdb's table, derived via immunoSEQ multiplex PCR, lists solely in-frame clones and lacks some. In the table there are 110,000 to 150,000 clones, roughly 80% of which are singletons. Germline values: CDR1 SQVTM, CDR2 ANQGSEA. The V and J ends lost 7 bases and 8 bases respectively, with 17 bases between them. The CDR3 is 12 amino acids. The sequence was obtained from a woman aged 45-60 years who had recovered from COVID-19. The sample was PBMCs or T cells enriched from blood (not recorded which). The chain has TRBV29-1 and TRBJ1-2, with D maybe TRBD1 (6 bases). CDR3 sequence reads: CSGSSGAVGYTF. The CDR3 bases are TGCAGCGGATCTTCAGGGGCTGTCGGCTACACCTTC.